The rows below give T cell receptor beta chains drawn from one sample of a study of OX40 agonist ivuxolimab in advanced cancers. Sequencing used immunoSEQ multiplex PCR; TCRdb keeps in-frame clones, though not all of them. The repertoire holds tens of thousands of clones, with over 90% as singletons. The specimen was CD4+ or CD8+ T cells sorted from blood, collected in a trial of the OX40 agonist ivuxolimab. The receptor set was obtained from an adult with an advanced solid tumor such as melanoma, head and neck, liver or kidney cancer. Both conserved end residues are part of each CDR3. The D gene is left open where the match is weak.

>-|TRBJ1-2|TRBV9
CASSVVGAGAPLYGYTF
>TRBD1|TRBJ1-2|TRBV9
CASSGYRGTNYGYTF
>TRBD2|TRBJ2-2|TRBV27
CASSLLLAGGKDTGELFF
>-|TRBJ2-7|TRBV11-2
CASRNGSSYEQYF
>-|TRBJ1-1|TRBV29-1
CSVERDATMNTEAFF
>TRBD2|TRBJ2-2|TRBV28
CASSLPGGTGELFF
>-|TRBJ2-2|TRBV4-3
CASSQGHLAWGTGELFF
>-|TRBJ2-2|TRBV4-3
CASSQDGPVTGELFF
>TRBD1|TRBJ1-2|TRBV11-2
CASSLGTGDTFYGYTF
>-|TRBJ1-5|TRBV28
CASSYGLKGYQPQHF
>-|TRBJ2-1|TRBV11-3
CASSRWDFNEQFF
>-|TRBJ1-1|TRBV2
CASSDSRDIGSTEAFF
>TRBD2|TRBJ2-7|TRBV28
CASTPGTSGSWYEQYF
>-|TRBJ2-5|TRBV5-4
CASSRTTGQTKETQYF
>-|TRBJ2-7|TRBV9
CASSVSGAGTYEQYF
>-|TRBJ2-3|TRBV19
CASTPRPGTDTQYF
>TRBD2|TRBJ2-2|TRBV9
CASSAGGLGNTGELFF
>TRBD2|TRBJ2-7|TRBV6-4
CASSDPIRPLAGLFYEQYF
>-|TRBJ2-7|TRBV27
CASRAPAAPWDEQYF
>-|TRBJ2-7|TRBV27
CASSPTGTYRYEQYF
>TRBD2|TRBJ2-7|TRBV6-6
CASGGLASSEGYEQYF
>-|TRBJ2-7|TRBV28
CASSFRGKAYEQYF
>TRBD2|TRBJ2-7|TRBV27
CASSPSGLAGLYEQYF
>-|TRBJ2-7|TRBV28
CASSGEPFATYEQYF
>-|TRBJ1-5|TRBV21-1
CASSNFFSPGQRCSNQPQHF
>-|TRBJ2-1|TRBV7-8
CASSLVKTPGEQFF
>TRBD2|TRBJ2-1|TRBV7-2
CASSPEGRGRLGGHNEQFF
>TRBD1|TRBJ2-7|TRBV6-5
CASSTGVHEQYF
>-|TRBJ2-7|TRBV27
CASSVSSGTLDYEQYF
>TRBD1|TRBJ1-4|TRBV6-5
CASTNTGGGYEKLFF
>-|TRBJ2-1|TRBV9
CASSVRGVDNEQFF
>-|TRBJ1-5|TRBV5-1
CASSLDTTLQPQHF
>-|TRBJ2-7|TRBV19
CASSADYEQYF
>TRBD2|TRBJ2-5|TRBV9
CASSVGMAGGPRETQYF
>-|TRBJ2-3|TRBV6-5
CASSYWYGGRTDTQYF
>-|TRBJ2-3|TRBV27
CASTSIGRTDTQYF